This TCR beta chain was sequenced for a study of T cell repertoires in cytomegalovirus infection. Study as a whole: The authors used CMV epitopes that were HLA-C-restricted (recently identified) and HLA-B-restricted (well studied). Signatures in public TCR beta sequences pointed to both CMV infection and matching HLA type.

MiXCR, run by TCRdb on the reads, gives a single entry per CDR3 protein. The table records hundreds of thousands of distinct CDR3 sequences, around 30% of them present only once. On this clonotype: Its antigen is not identified.

Trimming took 5 bases from V and 3 from J; bases not matched to a gene: 6. The V gene's germline CDR1 is MDHEN and CDR2 SYDVKM. The CDR3 sequence is 14 residues long. The chain carries TRBV28 and TRBJ1-1; 7 nucleotides align to TRBD1. The sequencing used cultured PBMCs, collected from culture after CMV antigen stimulation. The TCR sequence derives from a human donor in good health (CMV status not recorded). Some clones in this sample may be carry-over from other donors' samples. The CDR3 spells CASSPSDRDTEAFF. The CDR3 nucleotides read TGTGCCAGCAGTCCATCCGACAGGGACACTGAAGCTTTCTTT.